Presented here are 31 T cell receptor beta chains from one specimen sequenced in a study of blood T cell repertoires in COVID-19. Measured with immunoSEQ multiplex PCR; TCRdb has only the in-frame clones, and not every one. The sample has about 300,000 clones; around nine tenths are singletons. The sample was PBMCs or T cells enriched from blood (not recorded which). The receptors were gathered from a woman aged 18 to 35 who had recovered from COVID-19.

V is TRBV23-1 and J is TRBJ2-7, with 14 bases that match TRBD2. TRBV23-1 belongs to the ORF category, with a function that is uncertain. The CDR3 is 13 residues long. The V and J ends lost 10 bases and 6 bases, in that order; junction bases with no gene match: 5. The DNA of the CDR3 is TGCGCCAACGGACTAGCGGGAGGAGGCGAGCAGTACTTC. Translating it yields CANGLAGGGEQYF.

The J gene is TRBJ2-5, the V gene TRBV18; 13 nucleotides align to TRBD2. V was clipped by 2 bases and J by 4 bases; unmatched bases: 1. In germline, CDR1 is KGHSH, CDR2 LQKENI. The CDR3 length is 15 residues. The CDR3 bases are TGTGCCAGCTCACCAGGACTAGCGGGAGCAGAGACCCAGTACTTC. Residues: CASSPGLAGAETQYF.

The chain has TRBV27 and TRBJ2-7; D gene uncertain. There are 13 residues in the CDR3. Looked up from germline, CDR1 is MNHEY and CDR2 is SMNVEV (reference sequence). The V end was cut by 4 bases, the J end by 0 bases, with 7 bases between. Written as DNA, the CDR3 is TGTGCCAGCAGTTCCACAATCTCCTACGAGCAGTACTTC. Translation: CASSSTISYEQYF.

J is TRBJ2-5 and V is TRBV11-2; 7 positions agree with TRBD1. The CDR3 loop spans 16 amino acids. The germline V gene encodes CDR1 SGHAT and CDR2 FQNNGV. Germline trimming cut 1 base from V and 1 base from J; bases unmatched to any gene: 6. The CDR3 reads CASSLAPTGPQETQYF. As DNA, the CDR3 is TGTGCCAGCAGCTTAGCCCCGACAGGGCCCCAAGAGACCCAGTACTTC.

The V and J genes are TRBV2 and TRBJ1-5; D gene ambiguous. Per the germline V gene, CDR1 is SNHLY and CDR2 is FYNNEI. There are 14 residues in the CDR3. V gave up 4 bases and J gave up 0 bases, with 7 bases separating them. CDR3 sequence: CASSAQSSNQPQHF. DNA for the CDR3: TGTGCCAGCAGTGCACAGTCTAGCAATCAGCCCCAGCATTTT. Full variable domain (outside the CDR3, taken from reference TRBV2 and TRBJ1-5): EPEVTQTPSHQVTQMGQEVILRCVPISNHLYFYWYRQILGQKVEFLVSFYNNEISEKSEIFDDQFSVERPDGSNFTLKIRSTKLEDSAMYFCASSAQSSNQPQHFGDGTRLSIL.

The chain uses TRBV6-5 and TRBJ1-1, with D hard to call. V lost 8 bases to trimming and J lost 1 base, with 5 bases between them. CDR3 length: 11 amino acids. Germline lookup yields CDR1 MNHEY and CDR2 SVGAGI. The CDR3 loop reads CASGRNTEAFF. DNA of the CDR3: TGTGCCAGCGGGAGGAACACTGAAGCTTTCTTT.

This clone was recorded only once. The chain combines TRBV5-1 with TRBJ2-1; the D gene is possibly TRBD2 (5 bases). In germline, CDR1 is SGHRS, CDR2 YFSETQ. This CDR3 spans 11 amino acids. CDR3 nucleotides: TGCGCTGCGGGTTCTAACGGTGAGCAGTTCTTC. Translating gives CAAGSNGEQFF.

V gene TRBV11-2 combines with J gene TRBJ1-1; a possible D gene is TRBD1 (5 bases). CDR1 and CDR2 (germline): SGHAT, FQNNGV. This CDR3 region has 13 residues. Trimming stripped 2 bases from V and 6 bases from J, with 10 bases between. CDR3 in DNA: TGTGCCAGCAGCTTATCCAGGGTCCCTGAAGCTTTCTTT. It is translated as CASSLSRVPEAFF.

The chain couples TRBV27 to TRBJ2-2; tentatively, D is TRBD2 (6 bases). The germline V gene encodes CDR1 MNHEY and CDR2 SMNVEV (reference sequence). This CDR3 comprises 16 residues. Between the trimmed V and J ends, which lost 3 bases and 1 base, there was a span of 12 bases. CDR3 in DNA: TGTGCCAGCAGTTTCCTCCGGAGGGAGAACACCGGGGAGCTGTTTTTT. Translating it yields CASSFLRRENTGELFF.

This chain uses TRBV7-2 with TRBJ1-5; 8 nucleotides line up with TRBD1. The junction had 15 bases not matched to a gene; V was cut back by 2 bases and J by 6 bases. CDR1 is SGHTA and CDR2 is FQGNSA in the germline V gene. The CDR3 runs 18 residues. The CDR3 region has the DNA TGTGCCAGCAGCTTATGGGGTCAGGGGGCGACGCTGGGTCAGCCCCAGCATTTT. Translated, it gives CASSLWGQGATLGQPQHF.

The V and J genes are TRBV7-2 and TRBJ2-1, with D possibly matching TRBD1 (6 bases). The CDR3 is 14 amino acids. Germline loops: CDR1 SGHTA, CDR2 FQGNSA. V dropped 5 bases and J dropped 4 bases, with 12 bases sitting between them. The CDR3 region has the DNA TGTGCCAGCAGCCCCGACCAGGGGTACAATGAGCAGTTCTTC. Its translation: CASSPDQGYNEQFF.

This sequence joins TRBV10-3 and TRBJ1-3, with a weak D call TRBD1 (6 bases). Germline V gives CDR1 ENHRY, CDR2 SYGVKD. The CDR3 contains 14 residues. Between the trimmed V and J ends, which lost 6 bases and 4 bases, there was a span of 13 bases. The CDR3 here is CAIRLSGTGNTIYF. The CDR3 coding sequence is TGTGCCATCAGACTCTCCGGGACAGGAAACACCATATATTTT.

This clone came up once. The chain employs TRBV9 and TRBJ2-4, with a weak D call TRBD2 (5 bases). The CDR3 sequence is 15 residues long. The V gene lost 0 bases and the J gene lost 0 bases, with 7 bases spanning the gap. Germline assignment: CDR1 SGDLS and CDR2 YYNGEE. The DNA for the CDR3 is TGTGCCAGCAGCGTAGGGGAGATAGCCAAAAACATTCAGTACTTC. Translating it yields CASSVGEIAKNIQYF.

The chain recombines TRBV19 with TRBJ1-3; D ambiguous. Germline loops: CDR1 LNHDA, CDR2 SQIVND (reference sequence). V lost 3 bases to trimming and J lost 0 bases, with 15 bases between them. The CDR3 is 17 amino acids. CDR3 loop: CASSIPAGFISGNTIYF. CDR3 in DNA: TGTGCCAGTAGTATCCCCGCCGGGTTCATCTCTGGAAACACCATATATTTT. Using reference TRBV19 and TRBJ1-3 for the parts outside the CDR3, the full variable domain is DGGITQSPKYLFRKEGQNVTLSCEQNLNHDAMYWYRQDPGQGLRLIYYSQIVNDFQKGDIAEGYSVSREKKESFPLTVTSAQKNPTAFYLCASSIPAGFISGNTIYFGEGSWLTVV.

The genes are TRBV5-4 and TRBJ1-6, with D maybe TRBD1 (5 bases). The CDR3 length is 16 residues. Germline loops: CDR1 SGHNT, CDR2 YYREEE (reference sequence). V gave up 6 bases and J gave up 9 bases, with 22 bases separating them. The CDR3 DNA reads as TGTGCCAGCAACCGACGACTAGGGGATCTGGGTTCACCCCTCCACTTT. This sequence encodes CASNRRLGDLGSPLHF.

The chain couples TRBV30 to TRBJ2-7, with TRBD1 matching 9 bases. Looked up from germline, CDR1 is GTSNPN and CDR2 is SVGIG (reference sequence). CDR3 size: 14 residues. V lost 4 bases, J lost 4 bases, and 8 bases stayed unmatched. The CDR3 DNA follows: TGTGCCTGGATGAACAGGGGGCTAGGGTACGAGCAGTACTTC. Its translation: CAWMNRGLGYEQYF.

The rearrangement uses TRBV11-2 and TRBJ2-7, with unresolved D. Germline-derived CDR1 and CDR2 are SGHAT and FQNNGV. V was cut by 1 base and J by 5 bases, with 3 bases left in between. There are 11 residues in the CDR3. Written as DNA, the CDR3 is TGTGCCAGCAGCTTAGTCAACGAGCAGTACTTC. Encoded protein: CASSLVNEQYF.

The chain links TRBV7-2 to TRBJ1-5; perhaps TRBD1 as D (5 bases). The V end lost 1 base, the J end lost 6 bases, and 16 bases lay between the germline ends. The CDR3 covers 16 residues. CDR1 and CDR2 (germline): SGHTA, FQGNSA. CDR3 in amino acids: CASSLVSDSGGQPQHF. The CDR3 bases are TGTGCCAGCAGCTTAGTTTCGGACTCGGGGGGTCAGCCCCAGCATTTT.

The chain carries TRBV19 and TRBJ2-7; 7 bases are a match to TRBD1. V was clipped by 4 bases and J by 4 bases; unmatched bases: 7. CDR3 length: 14 residues. The germline gives CDR1 LNHDA, CDR2 SQIVND (reference sequence). The CDR3 DNA follows: TGTGCCAGTAGTACTTCCGGCAGGGGGTACGAGCAGTACTTC. It encodes CASSTSGRGYEQYF. The full variable domain, in which reference TRBV19 and TRBJ2-7 provide the parts outside the CDR3, is DGGITQSPKYLFRKEGQNVTLSCEQNLNHDAMYWYRQDPGQGLRLIYYSQIVNDFQKGDIAEGYSVSREKKESFPLTVTSAQKNPTAFYLCASSTSGRGYEQYFGPGTRLTVT.

The gene calls are TRBV5-1 and TRBJ2-3; D is uncertain. Trimming shortened V by 7 bases and J by 0 bases, and 12 bases separated the two germline ends. CDR1 and CDR2 from the germline V gene are SGHRS and YFSETQ. CDR3 size: 14 residues. The CDR3 region has the DNA TGCGCCAGCCGACAAATTGCAAGCACAGATACGCAGTATTTT. This gives the protein CASRQIASTDTQYF.

This rearrangement joins TRBV2 to TRBJ2-5; D may be TRBD2 (6 bases). The CDR3 extends over 13 amino acids. Germline V CDR1 and CDR2: SNHLY, FYNNEI. The V end was cut by 7 bases, the J end by 5 bases, with 14 bases between. CDR3 DNA: TGTGCCAGCAACAGACTAGTAGGGGAGACCCAGTACTTC. This codes for CASNRLVGETQYF. The whole variable domain, filled in from reference TRBV2 and TRBJ2-5, reads EPEVTQTPSHQVTQMGQEVILRCVPISNHLYFYWYRQILGQKVEFLVSFYNNEISEKSEIFDDQFSVERPDGSNFTLKIRSTKLEDSAMYFCASNRLVGETQYFGPGTRLLVL.

This chain connects TRBV19 to TRBJ1-1, with 10 bases aligning to TRBD1. CDR1 and CDR2 from the germline V gene are LNHDA and SQIVND (reference sequence). V lost 5 bases to trimming and J lost 2 bases; unmatched junction nucleotides: 8. The CDR3 length is 16 residues. The CDR3 reads CASSVPGTGANTEAFF. The CDR3 DNA sequence: TGTGCCAGTAGTGTACCCGGGACAGGGGCTAACACTGAAGCTTTCTTT.

The rearrangement joins TRBV29-1 to TRBJ1-2, with no clear D. CDR1 SQVTM and CDR2 ANQGSEA come from the germline V gene. V lost 0 bases and J lost 5, with 16 bases in between. The CDR3 totals 15 residues. The CDR3 DNA reads as TGCAGCGTTGAAGATCGGGAACAACCCCTTTATGGCTACACCTTC. Its translation is CSVEDREQPLYGYTF.

The V gene is TRBV7-2, the J gene TRBJ1-3; weak D call: TRBD1 (5 bases). The germline CDR1 and CDR2 sequences are SGHTA and FQGNSA. This CDR3 region has 16 residues. Trimming shortened V by 1 base and J by 2 bases, and 12 bases separated the two germline ends. Here the CDR3 DNA reads TGTGCCAGCAGCTTAGTAGGGGCCAGAGCTGGAAACACCATATATTTT. Protein product: CASSLVGARAGNTIYF.

This chain connects TRBV6-2 or TRBV6-3 to TRBJ2-2, with D perhaps matching TRBD2 (6 bases). Per germline, CDR1 MNHEY and CDR2 SVGEGT. This CDR3 comprises 15 residues. Trimming took 2 bases from V and 5 from J, leaving 12 bases between them. DNA of the CDR3: TGTGCCAGCAGTTACGAGGCGGGACCGACCGGGGAGCTGTTTTTT. Translation gives CASSYEAGPTGELFF.

This chain connects TRBV3-1 (or the pseudogene TRBV3-2) to TRBJ1-5, with TRBD1 matching 7 bases. J gave up 5 bases and V 5 bases, and 6 bases lay outside the gene matches. Germline CDR1 reads LGHDT; CDR2 reads YNNKEL (reference sequence). This CDR3 is built from 14 residues. The CDR3: CASSVRGEYQPQHF. The CDR3, as DNA: TGTGCCAGCAGCGTCAGGGGGGAATATCAGCCCCAGCATTTT.

J is TRBJ2-7 and V is TRBV28, with TRBD2 as a possible D gene (6 bases). Germline CDR1 MDHEN, CDR2 SYDVKM. This CDR3 region has 14 residues. Trimming removed 7 bases at V and 2 bases at J, with 15 bases between. Here the CDR3 DNA reads TGTGCCAGCACCCGTAGCGGTATACCCTACGAGCAGTACTTC. Amino acids: CASTRSGIPYEQYF.

V gene TRBV5-1 combines with J gene TRBJ2-7, with TRBD2 matching over 11 bases. V dropped 4 bases and J dropped 5; count of bases not matched to a gene: 11. CDR3 length: 16 residues. Germline V gene data show CDR1 as SGHRS and CDR2 as YFSETQ. CDR3 bases: TGCGCCAGCAGCCACGTATCTAGCGGGGGGACCGACGAGCAGTACTTC. It encodes CASSHVSSGGTDEQYF.

This rearrangement joins TRBV7-6 to TRBJ2-5; tentatively, D is TRBD2 (5 bases). The CDR3 consists of 16 residues. V lost 5 bases to trimming and J lost 5 bases, with 21 bases between them. Germline V CDR1 and CDR2: SGHVS, FNYEAQ. As DNA, the CDR3 is TGTGCCAGCAGCCTAAGGAGGTCACGGCTAAGCGAGACCCAGTACTTC. Protein product: CASSLRRSRLSETQYF.

V gene TRBV7-9 combines with J gene TRBJ2-3; 8 bases are shared with TRBD2. CDR1 is SEHNR and CDR2 is FQNEAQ in the germline V gene (reference sequence). The CDR3 covers 17 residues. J gave up 2 bases and V 1 base, and 8 bases lay outside the gene matches. CDR3 bases: TGTGCCAGCAGCTTAGGGCTTAGCGGGACCTCCACAGATACGCAGTATTTT. Translating gives CASSLGLSGTSTDTQYF. Looking up the rest from reference TRBV7-9 and TRBJ2-3 gives the full variable domain: DTGVSQNPRHKITKRGQNVTFRCDPISEHNRLYWYRQTLGQGPEFLTYFQNEAQLEKSRLLSDRFSAERPKGSFSTLEIQRTEQGDSAMYLCASSLGLSGTSTDTQYFGPGTRLTVL.

The rearrangement links TRBV10-3 to TRBJ2-5; 11 bases line up with TRBD2. The germline V gene has CDR1 ENHRY and CDR2 SYGVKD. The CDR3 covers 18 residues. V shed 2 bases and J 7 bases; nucleotides not matched to a gene: 15. CDR3 amino acids: CAISEVASGGTQDGTQYF. CDR3 DNA sequence: TGTGCCATCAGTGAGGTGGCTAGCGGGGGGACCCAAGATGGGACCCAGTACTTC.